The source of this TCR beta chain is a study of blood T cell repertoires in COVID-19. Overall study: COVID-19 samples from acute and convalescent phases originated in the United States, Italy and Spain. Nucleic acid was either cDNA or gDNA, and it came from T cells, B-cell-depleted T cells, or PBMCs.

The CDR3 totals 12 residues. CDR1 is SGDLS, CDR2 YYNGEE, per germline. Trimming removed 7 bases from V and 1 base from J, with 9 bases in between. In the original processing: Amplified reference gene primers provided the basis for estimating nucleated cell counts. Produced via immunoSEQ multiplex PCR; TCRdb's table is partial and in-frame only. That table supplies the V and J calls and clone size; D and trimming were determined from the DNA. The data show about 190,000 clones, 70% to 85% seen once. Seattle cases were enrolled at active infection and followed longitudinally. The clonotype originates from a man of 80 years or more with COVID-19, enrolled during active disease. Material: peripheral blood. J is TRBJ2-7 and V is TRBV9; perhaps TRBD1 as D (5 bases). DNA for the CDR3: TGTGCCAGCTCCAGGGATTCCTACGAGCAGTACTTC. This translates into CASSRDSYEQYF.